This paragraph covers one T cell receptor beta chain sequence. Its specificity is unknown. A much larger clone is a single base away; this may be a read error. The sample is drawn from a study of identical twins. Overall study results and limits: Rather than following the same donors, the conclusions depended on cross-sectional statistical analysis.

The CDR3 has 13 amino acids. Per the germline V gene, CDR1 is SGHNT and CDR2 is YENEEA. V dropped 4 bases and J dropped 1 base, with 7 bases sitting between them. TCRdb used MiXCR to reprocess the 5' RACE reads, holding one entry per CDR3 protein. The data hold about 240,000 distinct CDR3 sequences, with roughly a tenth observed a single time. The receptor was isolated from a man aged 50-60 years in good health. The chain has TRBV11-3 and TRBJ2-5, with D possibly TRBD1 on 6 matching bases. The sequenced sample was memory T cells sorted from blood. The CDR3 is CASSSDSQETQYF. The CDR3 DNA reads TGTGCCAGCAGCTCGGACAGCCAAGAGACCCAGTACTTC. Combining the CDR3 with reference TRBV11-3 and TRBJ2-5 gives the whole variable domain EAGVVQSPRYKIIEKKQPVAFWCNPISGHNTLYWYLQNLGQGPELLIRYENEEAVDDSQLPKDRFSAERLKGVDSTLKIQPAELGDSAVYLCASSSDSQETQYFGPGTRLLVL.